This T cell receptor beta chain was captured in a study of OX40 agonist ivuxolimab in advanced cancers. Profiled with immunoSEQ multiplex PCR; TCRdb holds only in-frame clones, not every one. The profile covers fewer than 80,000 clones, with under 90% appearing a single time and roughly 6.1% taken by the ten largest. Specimen: CD4+ or CD8+ T cells sorted from blood, collected in a trial of the OX40 agonist ivuxolimab. This TCR was recovered from an adult with an advanced solid tumor such as melanoma, head and neck, liver or kidney cancer.

The CDR3 bases are TGTGCCAGCAGCTTACGCGGACACACCCCGAACACCGGGGAGCTGTTTTTT. The encoded protein is CASSLRGHTPNTGELFF. This rearrangement joins TRBV7-3 to TRBJ2-2, with D perhaps TRBD1 (5 bases). V shed 2 bases and J shed 0 bases, with 13 bases lying between them. CDR3 length equals 17 residues. The germline CDR1 and CDR2 sequences are SGHTA and FQGTGA.